These 30 T cell receptor beta chains came from one sample sequenced in a study of blood T cells in healthy people across ages. Primed by a sample-barcoded 5' primer and a J-beta primer mix, a second PCR proceeded for 7 to 11 cycles. In TCRdb, the 5' RACE reads were re-called with MiXCR into one record per CDR3 protein. The sample consists of under 850,000 distinct CDR3 sequences, roughly 35% of them appearing once. Sample: blood. The receptor source for this set is a man younger than 35 in good health.

In its sample, this clonotype was seen once. This may be a read error: a much more frequent sequence differs by one nucleotide. This chain links TRBV5-1 with TRBJ1-2; 8 positions match TRBD1. Germline V gene lookup returns CDR1 SGHRS and CDR2 YFSETQ. CDR3 length: 14 residues. This CDR3 is CVSAQGANNYGYTF. The CDR3 DNA reads TGCGTCAGCGCGCAGGGGGCGAATAACTATGGCTACACCTTC.

With respect to this clonotype: At one end, the junction sequence differs from germline, possibly due to a read error. The genes are TRBV7-9 and TRBJ1-6; 8 nucleotides align to TRBD1. The CDR3 covers 15 residues. Per germline, CDR1 SEHNR and CDR2 FQNEAQ (reference sequence). For the CDR3, the DNA is TGTGCCAGCAGCCCAGGGGGCAGTTCTAATCCACCCCTCCACTTT. This sequence encodes CASSPGGSSNPPLHF.

This sequence joins TRBV12-3 or TRBV12-4 and TRBJ2-1; D uncertain. CDR3 length: 15 residues. V was cut by 1 base and J by 6 bases, with 13 bases left in between. CDR3 DNA sequence: TGTGCCAGCAGTTTAGAAGGTCAGTGGCTCAATGAGCAGTTCTTC. Translating gives CASSLEGQWLNEQFF.

This clonotype was detected a few times. The chain has TRBV12-5 and TRBJ2-1; the D gene is possibly TRBD1 (5 bases). Germline lookup yields CDR1 LGHNT and CDR2 FRNRAP. The CDR3 spans 18 residues. V lost 6 bases and J lost 7, with 28 bases in between. The CDR3 nucleotides read TGTGCTAGTGGGCCCAACCCCATACAGGCTCTCTGGGATAATGAGCAGTTCTTC. This translates into CASGPNPIQALWDNEQFF.

In this sample, this clonotype turned up a few times. The rearrangement uses TRBV4-3 and TRBJ2-5, with D possibly being TRBD1 (6 bases). Trimming stripped 4 bases from V and 3 bases from J, with 15 bases between. Germline CDR1 LGHNA, CDR2 YSLEER. This CDR3 is 15 amino acids long. CDR3 in amino acids: CASSPGSGQKETQYF. In DNA, the CDR3 is TGCGCCAGCAGCCCAGGGTCCGGACAGAAAGAGACCCAGTACTTC.

The CDR3 reads CASSEGQKSNTEAFF. The CDR3 nucleotides are TGTGCCAGCAGCGAGGGACAGAAATCGAACACTGAAGCTTTCTTT. The rearrangement joins TRBV7-9 to TRBJ1-1; 7 bases fit TRBD1. This CDR3 comprises 15 residues. J gave up 1 base and V 5 bases, and 7 bases lay outside the gene matches. Germline loops: CDR1 SEHNR, CDR2 FQNEAQ (reference sequence).

The V and J genes are TRBV25-1 and TRBJ1-1; D remains unclear. The V end was cut by 8 bases, the J end by 7 bases, with 11 bases between. This CDR3 is 11 amino acids long. Germline CDR1 and CDR2: MGHDK and SYGVNS. The CDR3 DNA reads as TGTGCCAGCCGAGATAGCGATGAAGCTTTCTTT. This sequence encodes CASRDSDEAFF.

This clonotype was seen many times. The chain recombines TRBV12-3 or TRBV12-4 with TRBJ1-2, with TRBD1 as a possible D gene (5 bases). The CDR3 is 11 amino acids. Trimming pared 2 bases from V and 13 bases from J, leaving 11 bases between. The CDR3 spells CASSLQGPATF. The CDR3 coding sequence is TGTGCCAGCAGTTTACAGGGCCCAGCCACCTTC.

Many counts were recorded for this clonotype. The J gene is TRBJ2-7, the V gene TRBV20-1, with 9 positions matching TRBD1. V lost 0 bases, J lost 0 bases, and 6 bases stayed unmatched. Germline V gene sequence: CDR1 DFQATT, CDR2 SNEGSKA (reference sequence). The CDR3 consists of 16 residues. CDR3 sequence: CSARDTRTGVSYEQYF. CDR3 nucleotide sequence: TGCAGTGCTAGAGATACCCGGACAGGGGTCTCCTACGAGCAGTACTTC.

This clonotype came up a few times. The chain combines TRBV27 with TRBJ2-1, with D possibly being TRBD2 (6 bases). The CDR3 has 13 amino acids. CDR1 is MNHEY, CDR2 SMNVEV, per germline (reference sequence). Trimming removed 3 bases from V and 8 bases from J, with 11 bases in between. Here the CDR3 reads CASSFRGAYEQFF. The CDR3 nucleotides read TGTGCCAGCAGTTTTCGCGGGGCGTATGAGCAGTTCTTC.

This clonotype was seen ten or more times. The chain uses TRBV14 and TRBJ2-3; D remains ambiguous. V gave up 0 bases and J gave up 0 bases, with 10 bases separating them. The CDR3 contains 16 residues. Germline values: CDR1 SGHDN, CDR2 FVKESK. The CDR3 is CASSQEDATSTDTQYF. CDR3 sequence (DNA): TGTGCCAGCAGCCAAGAGGACGCAACTAGCACAGATACGCAGTATTTT. The whole variable domain, filled in from reference TRBV14 and TRBJ2-3, reads EAGVTQFPSHSVIEKGQTVTLRCDPISGHDNLYWYRRVMGKEIKFLLHFVKESKQDESGMPNNRFLAERTGGTYSTLKVQPAELEDSGVYFCASSQEDATSTDTQYFGPGTRLTVL.

Remarks on this clonotype: A much more abundant neighbour one base away suggests this may be a read error. V and J are TRBV7-9 and TRBJ1-2; D unresolved. CDR1 is SEHNR and CDR2 is FQNEAQ in the germline V gene (reference sequence). Trimming cost V 11 bases and J 6 bases, with 10 bases left between them. The CDR3 length is 10 residues. This CDR3 is CALRDNGYTF. DNA for the CDR3: TGTGCCCTCCGAGACAATGGCTACACCTTC.

This clonotype has only a few counts. The chain recombines TRBV7-6 with TRBJ2-1, with 7 bases lining up with TRBD2. In germline, CDR1 is SGHVS, CDR2 FNYEAQ. This CDR3 has 16 amino acids. V was clipped by 7 bases and J by 8 bases; unmatched bases: 17. The CDR3 DNA follows: TGTGCCAGCACCCCCTCTTGGGGGGGTCTTCGGGATGAGCAGTTCTTC. Translating gives CASTPSWGGLRDEQFF.

The chain combines TRBV5-1 with TRBJ2-3, with 9 bases lining up with TRBD1. This CDR3 is 16 amino acids long. Trimming took 3 bases from V and 4 from J; bases not matched to a gene: 9. Germline assignment: CDR1 SGHRS and CDR2 YFSETQ. The CDR3 region has the DNA TGCGCCAGCAGCTGGAGGACAGGGGCAAATTCAGATACGCAGTATTTT. Translating gives CASSWRTGANSDTQYF.

CDR3 amino acids: CSARWGDTEAFF. CDR3 sequence (DNA): TGCAGTGCCAGATGGGGGGACACTGAAGCTTTCTTT. This rearrangement joins TRBV20-1 to TRBJ1-1; D may be TRBD1 (5 bases). This CDR3 region has 12 residues. The V end was cut by 6 bases, the J end by 3 bases, with 11 bases between. Germline V gene data show CDR1 as DFQATT and CDR2 as SNEGSKA (reference sequence).

The chain is built from TRBV28 and TRBJ2-2, with D unclear. The CDR3 loop spans 13 amino acids. CDR1 MDHEN and CDR2 SYDVKM come from the germline V gene. CDR3: CAVCRLNTGELFF. The CDR3 coding sequence is TGTGCTGTGTGCCGACTTAACACCGGGGAGCTGTTTTTT.

The chain joins TRBV5-6 to TRBJ2-1; TRBD2 matches at 8 bases. This CDR3 contains 13 residues. V lost 4 bases and J lost 12; bases outside the gene matches: 9. CDR1 is SGHDT and CDR2 is YYEEEE in the germline V gene. The CDR3 nucleotides read TGTGCCAGCAGCCTAACCCTTAGCGGGACGCAGTTCTTC. Protein: CASSLTLSGTQFF.

The V call is TRBV4-3, the J call TRBJ2-4; D may be TRBD2 (7 bases). The germline V gene encodes CDR1 LGHNA and CDR2 YSLEER. The CDR3 sequence is 14 residues long. The V gene lost 0 bases and the J gene lost 13 bases, with 16 bases spanning the gap. The CDR3 DNA sequence: TGCGCCAGCAGCCAAGAGGGGGGGCGTAATGAGCAGTACTTC. Translated: CASSQEGGRNEQYF.

About this clonotype itself: This may stem from a read error, because a much larger clone lies one nucleotide away. The CDR3 coding sequence is TGTACCACCAGCAGAGAAGCGGGGGGCCAGATCAATGAGCAGTTCTTC. It codes for CTTSREAGGQINEQFF. This chain connects TRBV15 to TRBJ2-1; TRBD2 matches at 9 bases. CDR3 length: 16 residues. Germline CDR1 and CDR2: LNHNV and YYDKDF (reference sequence). Filled out from reference TRBV15 and TRBJ2-1, the complete variable domain reads DAMVIQNPRYQVTQFGKPVTLSCSQTLNHNVMYWYQQKSSQAPKLLFHYYDKDFNNEADTPDNFQSRRPNTSFCFLDIRSPGLGDTAMYLCTTSREAGGQINEQFFGPGTRLTVL.

The chain employs TRBV20-1 and TRBJ1-4, with D uncertain. Per germline, CDR1 DFQATT and CDR2 SNEGSKA (reference sequence). Trimming pared 1 base from V and 8 bases from J, leaving 14 bases between. The CDR3 covers 14 residues. Here the CDR3 reads CSARVAQTGEKLFF. The CDR3 bases are TGCAGTGCTAGAGTCGCACAGACGGGGGAAAAACTGTTTTTT.

The gene calls are TRBV7-3 and TRBJ2-1, with D possibly being TRBD2 (5 bases). The end of the DNA aligns better with TRBJ2-7, so the J call may be wrong. From germline, CDR1 is SGHTA and CDR2 FQGTGA. CDR3 length: 13 amino acids. CDR3 sequence: CASSLGRENEQYF. As DNA, the CDR3 is TGTGCCAGCAGCTTAGGTCGGGAAAATGAGCAGTACTTC.

The chain links TRBV9 to TRBJ2-1, with TRBD2 matching over 11 bases. V trimming: 0 bases; J trimming: 6 bases; junction bases outside the gene matches: 5. There are 16 residues in the CDR3. Germline loops: CDR1 SGDLS, CDR2 YYNGEE. The CDR3 DNA sequence: TGTGCCAGCAGCGTAGCTAGCGGGAGGCACCTCAATGAGCAGTTCTTC. Translating it yields CASSVASGRHLNEQFF.

The rearrangement joins TRBV20-1 to TRBJ1-1; weak D call: TRBD1 (6 bases). Germline CDR1 DFQATT, CDR2 SNEGSKA (reference sequence). Trimming left V 6 bases short and J 6 bases short, with 14 bases between. This CDR3 has 12 residues. CDR3 sequence (DNA): TGCAGTGCAGGGACAAGTCCAGCTGAAGCTTTCTTT. Translation gives CSAGTSPAEAFF.

The gene calls are TRBV20-1 and TRBJ1-4; D gene uncertain. Germline CDR1 DFQATT, CDR2 SNEGSKA (reference sequence). V shed 0 bases and J shed 7 bases, with 21 bases lying between them. The CDR3 is made up of 17 amino acids. This CDR3 reads CSARDITVRRGREKLFF. The DNA for the CDR3 is TGCAGTGCTAGAGATATAACGGTTAGGCGAGGGCGTGAAAAACTGTTTTTT.

This clonotype turned up a few times. J is TRBJ2-3 and V is TRBV7-2, with D uncertain. V was pared by 4 bases and J by 1 base, with 9 bases between. This CDR3 comprises 14 residues. Germline V gene lookup returns CDR1 SGHTA and CDR2 FQGNSA. The CDR3 region is CASSSTGRTDTQYF. The CDR3 nucleotides are TGTGCCAGCAGCTCGACCGGGCGCACAGATACGCAGTATTTT.

This clonotype came up many times. As DNA, the CDR3 is TGTGCCAGCACCCGACAGGGGTACAATGAGCAGTTCTTC. Its protein product is CASTRQGYNEQFF. The rearrangement links TRBV7-2 to TRBJ2-1, with 8 bases that match TRBD1. V lost 7 bases and J lost 4; bases outside the gene matches: 3. This CDR3 comprises 13 residues. CDR1 and CDR2 (germline): SGHTA, FQGNSA.

This clonotype was counted only a few times. The chain recombines TRBV5-1 with TRBJ1-6; D is ambiguous. Trimming removed 3 bases from V and 7 bases from J, with 11 bases in between. The CDR3 is 14 residues long. Germline CDR1 is SGHRS and CDR2 is YFSETQ. CDR3 DNA: TGCGCCAGCAGCTCCGAGCTCATCAATTCACCCCTCCACTTT. Protein: CASSSELINSPLHF. The full variable domain, with the rest looked up from reference TRBV5-1 and TRBJ1-6, is KAGVTQTPRYLIKTRGQQVTLSCSPISGHRSVSWYQQTPGQGLQFLFEYFSETQRNKGNFPGRFSGRQFSNSRSEMNVSTLELGDSALYLCASSSELINSPLHFGNGTRLTVT.

This clonotype was observed a single time. The junction does not match germline at one end; this may be a read error. CDR3 in amino acids: CASSQGGSSGHTF. The CDR3 nucleotides read TGCGCCAGCAGCCAAGGGGGGTCGAGTGGCCACACCTTC. V is TRBV4-3 and J is TRBJ1-2; possibly TRBD1 for D (5 bases). The germline V gene has CDR1 LGHNA and CDR2 YSLEER. CDR3 size: 13 residues.

This sequence joins TRBV12-3 or TRBV12-4 and TRBJ1-1, with unresolved D. This CDR3 comprises 11 residues. V was cut by 5 bases and J by 9 bases, with 10 bases left in between. Written as DNA, the CDR3 is TGTGCCAGCAGTGATCGACACCAAGCTTTCTTT. It specifies CASSDRHQAFF.

V and J are TRBV20-1 and TRBJ2-2, with 15 bases matching TRBD2. V dropped 6 bases and J dropped 0; count of bases not matched to a gene: 5. This CDR3 comprises 17 residues. Germline V gives CDR1 DFQATT, CDR2 SNEGSKA (reference sequence). CDR3 in amino acids: CSAGGTSGGPNTGELFF. CDR3 coding DNA: TGCAGTGCGGGCGGGACTAGCGGGGGGCCGAACACCGGGGAGCTGTTTTTT.